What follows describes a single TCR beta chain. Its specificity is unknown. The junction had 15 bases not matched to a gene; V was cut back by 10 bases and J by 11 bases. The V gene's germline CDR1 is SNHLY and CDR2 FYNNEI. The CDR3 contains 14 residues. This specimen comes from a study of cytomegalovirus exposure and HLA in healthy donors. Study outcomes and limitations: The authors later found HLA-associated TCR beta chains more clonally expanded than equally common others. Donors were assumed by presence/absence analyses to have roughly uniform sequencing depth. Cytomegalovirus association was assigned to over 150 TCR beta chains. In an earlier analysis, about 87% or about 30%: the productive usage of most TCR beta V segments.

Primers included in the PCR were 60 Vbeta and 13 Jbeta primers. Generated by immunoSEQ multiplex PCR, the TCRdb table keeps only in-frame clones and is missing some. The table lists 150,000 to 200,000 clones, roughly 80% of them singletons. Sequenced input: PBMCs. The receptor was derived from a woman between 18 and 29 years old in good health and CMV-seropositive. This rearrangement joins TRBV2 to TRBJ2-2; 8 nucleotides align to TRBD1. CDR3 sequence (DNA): TGTGCCATCGCCCGGACAGGGTACATCATCGAGCTGTTTTTT. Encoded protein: CAIARTGYIIELFF.